This T cell receptor beta chain appears in the sequencing data of a study of shared clonotypes between healthy human individuals. Study results and caveats: Among donors, the sharing of clonotypes was expected to be influenced by sequencing depth.

On this clone: Its antigen is unknown.

Trimming cost V 1 base and J 7 bases, with 10 bases left between them. Looked up from germline, CDR1 is SQVTM and CDR2 is ANQGSEA. This CDR3 is built from 13 residues. The authors ran the assay at deep level. The repertoire was sequenced with immunoSEQ multiplex PCR; TCRdb's copy has only in-frame clones and lacks some. The data hold roughly 500,000 clones, with 65% to 85% observed a single time. The chain has TRBV29-1 and TRBJ2-2; tentative D call: TRBD1 (5 bases). The source is a middle-aged woman in good health. Some clones in this sample may be carry-over from other donors' samples. The source material was PBMCs. CDR3 bases: TGCAGCGTTGAAGGACAGATTCTCGGGGAGCTGTTTTTT. Protein sequence: CSVEGQILGELFF.